This section outlines one T cell receptor beta chain sequence together with its context. Germline V gene sequence: CDR1 MNHEY, CDR2 SVGEGT. The V gene lost 5 bases and the J gene lost 3 bases, with 14 bases spanning the gap. The CDR3 sequence is 14 residues long. This sample is drawn from a study of blood T cell repertoires in COVID-19. TCRdb keeps only in-frame clones here, not all; method: immunoSEQ multiplex PCR. Here the sample spans fewer than 350,000 clones, 75% to 90% being singletons. The receptor was derived from a woman between 45 and 65 years old who had recovered from COVID-19. The V gene is TRBV6-2 or TRBV6-3, the J gene TRBJ2-7; no clear D. Sequenced sample: PBMCs or T cells enriched from blood (not recorded which). The CDR3 loop reads CASSVLGRNYEQYF. The CDR3 coding sequence is TGTGCCAGCAGTGTTCTAGGCAGAAACTACGAGCAGTACTTC.